The sequence of this T cell receptor (beta chain) was determined in a study of CXCR3-negative and CXCR3-positive naive CD8 T cells. Study findings and constraints: Most assays were run on fresh PBMCs (CXCR3 expression partially decreased after cryopreservation). Hydrophobicity was higher for TRB CDR3s found in CXCR3-positive naive cells than in CXCR3-negative naive cells. Whereas both naive subsets had comparably high diversity, memory CD8+ cells had much lower diversity.

Worth noting for this clonotype: Antigen: not known.

Carrying UMI labels, the TRB cDNA libraries were prepared through 5' RACE. With the 5' RACE reads reprocessed, TCRdb shows one record per CDR3 protein and no DNA. The table gives 23,000 or so distinct CDR3 sequences; the top ten clones make up about 4.2% of it. The CDR3 is made up of 14 amino acids. Germline CDR1 reads SGHTA; CDR2 reads FQGNSA. The receptor was isolated from a human donor in good health. Some clones in this sample may be carry-over from other donors' samples. The specimen sequenced was naive CXCR3- CD8+ T cells from blood. Documented subset: CD45RO-CCR7+CD27+CD95- naive CD8+ T cells lacking CXCR3 (TNR3-). The V call is TRBV7-2, the J call TRBJ2-7; TCRdb's D call, TRBD1, is unchecked because there is no DNA. The CDR3 sequence is CASSFSGGAYEQYF.